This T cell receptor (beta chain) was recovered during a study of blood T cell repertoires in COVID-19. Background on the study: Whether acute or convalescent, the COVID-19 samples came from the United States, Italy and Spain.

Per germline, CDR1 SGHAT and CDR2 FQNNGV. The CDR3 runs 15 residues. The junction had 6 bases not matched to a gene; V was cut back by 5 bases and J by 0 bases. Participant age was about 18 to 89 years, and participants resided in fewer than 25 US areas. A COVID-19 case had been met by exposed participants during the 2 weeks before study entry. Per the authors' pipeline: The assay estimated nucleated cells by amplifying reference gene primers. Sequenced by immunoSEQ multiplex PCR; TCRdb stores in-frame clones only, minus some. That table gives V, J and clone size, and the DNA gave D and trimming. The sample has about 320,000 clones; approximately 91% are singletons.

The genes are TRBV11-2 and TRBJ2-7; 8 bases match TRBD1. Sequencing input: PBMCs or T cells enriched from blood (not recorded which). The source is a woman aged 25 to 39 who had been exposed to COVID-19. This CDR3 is CASSLTGTGSYEQYF. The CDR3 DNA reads TGTGCCAGCAGCCTGACCGGGACAGGCTCCTACGAGCAGTACTTC.